This TCR beta chain was identified in a study of T cells in Graves' hyperthyroidism and ophthalmopathy. Germline loops: CDR1 SGHTA, CDR2 FQGNSA. This CDR3 is built from 15 residues. V lost 6 bases to trimming and J lost 6 bases; unmatched junction nucleotides: 7. The TCR beta CDR3 regions underwent amplification using RNA transcripts as the source. TCR CDR3 underwent first-round RT-PCR with the HTBI primer set. Each CDR3 protein is one row after TCRdb ran MiXCR on the multiplex PCR reads. The table includes about 500,000 distinct CDR3 sequences, more than 15% detected once. This clonotype was recorded many times.

The sequence came from a woman under 40 with Graves' ophthalmopathy. V is TRBV7-2 and J is TRBJ2-2; 10 bases align to TRBD1. The sequenced sample was blood. The CDR3 bases are TGTGCCAGCAGACGACAGGGGGCAGTCGCCGGGGAGCTGTTTTTT. This encodes CASRRQGAVAGELFF. Filled out from reference TRBV7-2 and TRBJ2-2, the complete variable domain reads GAGVSQSPSNKVTEKGKDVELRCDPISGHTALYWYRQSLGQGLEFLIYFQGNSAPDKSGLPSDRFSAERTGGSVSTLTIQRTQQEDSAVYLCASRRQGAVAGELFFGEGSRLTVL.